This T cell receptor beta chain was retrieved from a study of shared clonotypes between healthy human individuals. Note on this clone: Its target is unknown. Other DNA sequences of this sample code for an identical CDR3.

General study points: When naive CD4 clonotypes were compared across four donors, approximately 5% were shared.

The table came from immunoSEQ multiplex PCR; TCRdb's copy has only in-frame clones and leaves some out. The sample lists millions of clones; about 92% were seen once. V lost 2 bases to trimming and J lost 2 bases, with 6 bases between them. Germline-derived CDR1 and CDR2 are SEHNR and FQNEAQ (reference sequence). The CDR3 spans 13 residues. The receptor was isolated from a man aged 18-30 years in good health. Sequenced material: naive CD4+ T cells sorted from blood. Subset noted: CD45RA+ positively selected. The J gene is TRBJ1-1, the V gene TRBV7-9, with unresolved D. The chain's CDR3 is CASSLRDNTEAFF. CDR3 coding DNA: TGTGCCAGCAGCTTACGAGACAACACTGAAGCTTTCTTT.